This T cell receptor beta chain emerged from a study of blood T cell repertoires in COVID-19. Study context: The origin of the acute and convalescent COVID-19 samples was the United States, Italy and Spain. The cDNA or gDNA used as material had been derived from T cells, B-cell-depleted T cells, or PBMCs.

Germline CDR1 LNHDA, CDR2 SQIVND (reference sequence). Deletions cut 6 bases from V and 4 bases from J, with 13 bases between. This CDR3 region has 15 residues. Patients of the Seattle cohort, enrolled during active infection, were followed longitudinally. Sequenced by immunoSEQ multiplex PCR; TCRdb stores in-frame clones only, minus some. The sample lists about 340,000 clones; 86% were seen once. Sequenced sample: peripheral blood. V usage is TRBV19 and J usage is TRBJ2-6, with D uncertain. This TCR came from a woman aged 60-70 years with COVID-19, enrolled during active disease. CDR3 loop: CASSPWLLGANVLTF. The CDR3 coding sequence is TGTGCCAGTAGCCCATGGCTCTTGGGGGCCAACGTCCTGACTTTC.